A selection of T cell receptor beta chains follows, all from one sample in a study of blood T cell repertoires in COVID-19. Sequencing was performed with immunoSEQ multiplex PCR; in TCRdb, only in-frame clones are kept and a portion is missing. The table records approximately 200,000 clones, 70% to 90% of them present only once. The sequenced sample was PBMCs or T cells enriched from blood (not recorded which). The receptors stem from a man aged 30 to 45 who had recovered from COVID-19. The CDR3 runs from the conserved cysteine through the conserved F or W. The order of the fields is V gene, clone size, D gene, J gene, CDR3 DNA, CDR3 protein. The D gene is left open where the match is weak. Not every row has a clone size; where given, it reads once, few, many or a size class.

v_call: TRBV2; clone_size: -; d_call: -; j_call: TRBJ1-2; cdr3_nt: TGTGCCAGCAGTGAGCAGGGTACCCACTATGGCTACACCTTC; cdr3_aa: CASSEQGTHYGYTF
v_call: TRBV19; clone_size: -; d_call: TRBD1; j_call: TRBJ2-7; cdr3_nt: TGTGCCAGTAGGACGGGGACAGGCCCCCACTGGGAGCAGTACTTC; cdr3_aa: CASRTGTGPHWEQYF
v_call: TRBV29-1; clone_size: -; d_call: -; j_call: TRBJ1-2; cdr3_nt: TGCAGCGTTGAAGAAGGGAGGGGGGCCTACACCTTC; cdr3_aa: CSVEEGRGAYTF
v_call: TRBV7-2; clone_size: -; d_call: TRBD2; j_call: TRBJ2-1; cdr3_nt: TGTGCCAGCAGCTTAGGACATTTCCTAGCGGAGGTATACAATGAGCAGTTCTTC; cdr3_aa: CASSLGHFLAEVYNEQFF
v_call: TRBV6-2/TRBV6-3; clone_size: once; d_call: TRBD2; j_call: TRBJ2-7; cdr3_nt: TGTGCCAGCAGTTACCCCCCAGCGGGAGGGCCGCGGGAGCAGTACTTC; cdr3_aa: CASSYPPAGGPREQYF
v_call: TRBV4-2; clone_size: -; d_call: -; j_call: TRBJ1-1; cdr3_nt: TGTGCCAGCAGCCAAGAGTCAGCGCTGGGAGGGGCCCTTGAAGCTTTCTTT; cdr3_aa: CASSQESALGGALEAFF
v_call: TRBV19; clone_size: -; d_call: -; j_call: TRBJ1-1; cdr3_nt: TGTGCCAGTAGTCTGAGGAGGACTGAAGCTTTCTTT; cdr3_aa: CASSLRRTEAFF
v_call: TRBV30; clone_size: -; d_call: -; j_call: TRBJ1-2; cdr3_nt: TGTGCCTGGAGTGTACAGGGTACCCATGGCTACACCTTC; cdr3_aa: CAWSVQGTHGYTF
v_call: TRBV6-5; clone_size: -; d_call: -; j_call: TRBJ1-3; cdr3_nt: TGTGCCAGCAGCCGGGACACCGGAAACACCATATATTTT; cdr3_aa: CASSRDTGNTIYF
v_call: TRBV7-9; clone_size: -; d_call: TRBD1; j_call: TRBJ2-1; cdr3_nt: TGTGCCAGCAGCCAATCCGTTGACAGGGTCGGGGAGCAGTTCTTC; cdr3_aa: CASSQSVDRVGEQFF
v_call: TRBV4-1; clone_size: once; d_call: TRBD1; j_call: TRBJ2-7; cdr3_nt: TGCGCCAGCAGCCAAGTGGGACAGGCCTACGAGCAGTACTTC; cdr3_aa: CASSQVGQAYEQYF
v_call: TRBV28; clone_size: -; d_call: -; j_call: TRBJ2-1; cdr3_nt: TGTGCCAGCAGTTTTGCGACTCTTAGCGGGACAGACAATGAGCAGTTCTTC; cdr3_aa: CASSFATLSGTDNEQFF
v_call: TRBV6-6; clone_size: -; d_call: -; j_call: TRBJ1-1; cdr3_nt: TGTGCCAGCAGTTACTCGAGTACAGCGAACACTGAAGCTTTCTTT; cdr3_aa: CASSYSSTANTEAFF
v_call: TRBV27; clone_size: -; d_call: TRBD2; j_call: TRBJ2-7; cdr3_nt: TGTGCCAGCAGGTCACTAGCGGGAGGGTCCCACGAGCAGTACTTC; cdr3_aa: CASRSLAGGSHEQYF
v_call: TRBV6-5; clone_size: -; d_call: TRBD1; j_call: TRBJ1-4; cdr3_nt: TGTGCCAGCGGGACAGGGCTACCTAATGAAAAACTGTTTTTT; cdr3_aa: CASGTGLPNEKLFF
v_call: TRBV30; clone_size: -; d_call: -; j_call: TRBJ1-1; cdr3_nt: TGTGCCTGGAGTGTACGCCTAGGGGACACTGAAGCTTTCTTT; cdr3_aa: CAWSVRLGDTEAFF
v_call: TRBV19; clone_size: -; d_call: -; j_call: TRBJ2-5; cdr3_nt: TGTGCCAGTAGTCGGGACCAAGAGACCCAGTACTTC; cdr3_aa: CASSRDQETQYF
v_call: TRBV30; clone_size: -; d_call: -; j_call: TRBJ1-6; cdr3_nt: TGTGCCTGGAGCGACGACAGGAATTCACCCCTCCACTTT; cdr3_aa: CAWSDDRNSPLHF
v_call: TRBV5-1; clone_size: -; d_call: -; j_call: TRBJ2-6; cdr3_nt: TGCGCCAGCAGCTTGCGCAGGGCCCCTGGGGCCAACGTCCTGACTTTC; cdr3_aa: CASSLRRAPGANVLTF
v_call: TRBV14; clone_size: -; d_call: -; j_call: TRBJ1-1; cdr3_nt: TGTGCCAGCAGCCAAGCGAGGCGGGACTCTGGGGACACTGAAGCTTTCTTT; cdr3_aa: CASSQARRDSGDTEAFF
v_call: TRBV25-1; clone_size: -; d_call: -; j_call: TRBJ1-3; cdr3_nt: TGTGCCAGCAGTGAGTTGGGAGGGGAACCCACCATATATTTT; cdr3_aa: CASSELGGEPTIYF
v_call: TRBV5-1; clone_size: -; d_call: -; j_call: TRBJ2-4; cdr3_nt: TGCGCCAGCAGCTTCAGTGACAGTTTGGTCAAAAACATTCAGTACTTC; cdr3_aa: CASSFSDSLVKNIQYF
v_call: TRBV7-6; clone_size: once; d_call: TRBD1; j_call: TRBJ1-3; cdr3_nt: TGTGCCAGCAGCCCACAGGACAGGGATGGAAACACCATATATTTT; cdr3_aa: CASSPQDRDGNTIYF
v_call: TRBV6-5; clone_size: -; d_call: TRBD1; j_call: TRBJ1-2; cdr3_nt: TGTGCCAGCAGACCCGGGACAGGGAACTATGGCTACACCTTC; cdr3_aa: CASRPGTGNYGYTF
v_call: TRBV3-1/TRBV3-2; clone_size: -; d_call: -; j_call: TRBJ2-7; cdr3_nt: TGTGCCAGCAGCCACCAGTGCTCGGGGAACGAGCAGTACTTC; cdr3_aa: CASSHQCSGNEQYF
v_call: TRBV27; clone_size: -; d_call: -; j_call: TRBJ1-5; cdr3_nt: TGTGCCAGCAATACAGGGTATGGTCAGCCCCAGCATTTT; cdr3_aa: CASNTGYGQPQHF
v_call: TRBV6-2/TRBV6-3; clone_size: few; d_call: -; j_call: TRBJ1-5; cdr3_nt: TGTGCCAGCAGTTATGCCAGCTATAGCGATCAGCCCCAGCATTTT; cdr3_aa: CASSYASYSDQPQHF
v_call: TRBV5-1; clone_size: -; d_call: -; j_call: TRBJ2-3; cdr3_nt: TGCGCCAGCAGCTTGACCAGGGCAAACACAGATACGCAGTATTTT; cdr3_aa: CASSLTRANTDTQYF
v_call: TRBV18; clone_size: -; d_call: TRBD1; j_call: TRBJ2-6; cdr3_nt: TGTGCCAGCTCACCCGGGACAGGGACCTCTGGGGCCAACGTCCTGACTTTC; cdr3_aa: CASSPGTGTSGANVLTF
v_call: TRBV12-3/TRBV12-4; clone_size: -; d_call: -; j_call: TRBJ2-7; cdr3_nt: TGTGCCAGCAGCTCGACTGGAGCCTACGAGCAGTACTTC; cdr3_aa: CASSSTGAYEQYF
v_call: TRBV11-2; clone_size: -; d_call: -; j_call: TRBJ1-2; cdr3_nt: TGTGCCAGCAGCCCAGGCGATGGCTACACCTTC; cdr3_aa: CASSPGDGYTF
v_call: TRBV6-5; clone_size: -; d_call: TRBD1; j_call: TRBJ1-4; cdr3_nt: TGTGCCAGCAGTTACTCCAGCCCCGGACAGGGAATGTTTTTT; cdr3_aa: CASSYSSPGQGMFF
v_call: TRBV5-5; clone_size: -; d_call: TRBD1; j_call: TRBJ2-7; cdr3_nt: TGTGCCAGCGCTGTCCCGGGACAGGGCTACGAGCAGTACTTC; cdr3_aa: CASAVPGQGYEQYF
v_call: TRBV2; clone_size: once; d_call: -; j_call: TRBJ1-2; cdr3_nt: TGTGCCAGCAGGGGTCTTAACCCGGAGGCCTACTTCGAGGACACCTTC; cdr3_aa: CASRGLNPEAYFEDTF
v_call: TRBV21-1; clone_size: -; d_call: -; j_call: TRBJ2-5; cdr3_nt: TGTGCCAGCAGCTCATGCGCCGGGACTAGCGGGTTTGTGAAGACCCAGTACTTC; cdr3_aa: CASSSCAGTSGFVKTQYF
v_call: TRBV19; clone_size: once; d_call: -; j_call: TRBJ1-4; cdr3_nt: TGTGCCAGTAAGCCCACAGGACCCGCGGAAAAACTGTTTTTT; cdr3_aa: CASKPTGPAEKLFF
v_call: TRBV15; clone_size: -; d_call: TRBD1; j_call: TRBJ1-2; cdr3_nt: TGTGCCACCAGCAGAGATAGGACAGGGCGCTATGGCTACACCTTC; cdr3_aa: CATSRDRTGRYGYTF
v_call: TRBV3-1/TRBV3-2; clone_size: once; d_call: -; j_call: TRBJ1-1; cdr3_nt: TGTGCCAGCAGCCCGCAGACAGGTCGTGAAGCTTTCTTT; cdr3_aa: CASSPQTGREAFF
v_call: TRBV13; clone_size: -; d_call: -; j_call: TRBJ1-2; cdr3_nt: TGTGCCAGCAGCTTAGGAAGACAGATTAACTATGGCTACACCTTC; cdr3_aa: CASSLGRQINYGYTF
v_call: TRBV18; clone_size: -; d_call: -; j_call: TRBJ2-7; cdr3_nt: TGTGCCAGCTCACCACTCATCGGAAGGGGGGGGGTTTACGAGCAGTACTTC; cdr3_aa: CASSPLIGRGGVYEQYF
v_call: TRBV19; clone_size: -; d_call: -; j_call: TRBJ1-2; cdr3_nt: TGTGCCAGTAGTATTTCCGGGGGCTACACCTTC; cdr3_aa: CASSISGGYTF
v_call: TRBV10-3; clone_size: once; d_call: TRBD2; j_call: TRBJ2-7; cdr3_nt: TGTGCCATCAGCGATAGAACTAGCGGGAGGGCCTACGAGCAGTACTTC; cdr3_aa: CAISDRTSGRAYEQYF
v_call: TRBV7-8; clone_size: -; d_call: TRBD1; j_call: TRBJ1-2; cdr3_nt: TGTGCCAGCACTCCCGGGACAGGGGCAGTAGGTGGTGGCTACACCTTC; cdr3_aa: CASTPGTGAVGGGYTF
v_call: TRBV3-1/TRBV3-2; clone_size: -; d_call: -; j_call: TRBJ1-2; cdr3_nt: TGTGCCAGCAGCCATCGACAGCTCTATGGCTACACCTTC; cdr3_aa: CASSHRQLYGYTF
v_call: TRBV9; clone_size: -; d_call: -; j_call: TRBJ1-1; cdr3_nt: TGTGCCAGCAGTGTAGCGGTGGCGGCGGGGGCGAGGGACACTGAAGCTTTCTTT; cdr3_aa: CASSVAVAAGARDTEAFF
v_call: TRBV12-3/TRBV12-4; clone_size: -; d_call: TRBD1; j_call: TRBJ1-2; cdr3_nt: TGTGCCAGCAGCCCGGACAGGGGAAGAGGCTACACCTTC; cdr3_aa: CASSPDRGRGYTF
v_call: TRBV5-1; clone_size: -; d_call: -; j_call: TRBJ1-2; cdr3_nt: TGCGCCAGCAGCTTGGATGGAGGCTATGGCTACACCTTC; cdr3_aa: CASSLDGGYGYTF
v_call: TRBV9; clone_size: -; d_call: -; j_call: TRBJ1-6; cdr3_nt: TGTGCCAGCAGCGTCTCCCCGGGAGATTCACCCCTCCACTTT; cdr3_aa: CASSVSPGDSPLHF
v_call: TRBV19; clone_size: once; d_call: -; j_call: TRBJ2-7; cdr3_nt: TGTGCCAGTAGTATAGCAGGTAGCTCCTACGAGCAGTACTTC; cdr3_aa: CASSIAGSSYEQYF
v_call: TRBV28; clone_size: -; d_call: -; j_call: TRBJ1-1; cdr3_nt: TGTGCCAGCAGCTCCCCCCGTAAAACAGGGAACACTGAAGCTTTCTTT; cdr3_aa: CASSSPRKTGNTEAFF
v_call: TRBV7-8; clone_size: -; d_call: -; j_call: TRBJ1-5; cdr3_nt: TGTGCCAGCAGCTTGGAGGGAGGCAATCAGCCCCAGCATTTT; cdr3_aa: CASSLEGGNQPQHF
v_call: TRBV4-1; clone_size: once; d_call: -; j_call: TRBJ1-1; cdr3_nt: TGCGCCAGCAGCCAACTGGGGGCCCTGAACACTGAAGCTTTCTTT; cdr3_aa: CASSQLGALNTEAFF
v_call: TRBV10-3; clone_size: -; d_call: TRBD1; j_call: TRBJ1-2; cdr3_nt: TGTGCCATACGGGGGACAGAGAACTATGGCTACACCTTC; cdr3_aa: CAIRGTENYGYTF